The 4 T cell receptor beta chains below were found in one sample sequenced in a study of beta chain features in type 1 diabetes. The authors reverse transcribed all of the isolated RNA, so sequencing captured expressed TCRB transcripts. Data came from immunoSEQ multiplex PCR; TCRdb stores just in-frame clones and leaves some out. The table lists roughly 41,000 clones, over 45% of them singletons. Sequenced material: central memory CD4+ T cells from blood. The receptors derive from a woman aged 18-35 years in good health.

The CDR3 nucleotides are TGTGCCAGCAGCTCGGGACAGGGGCTGTCAGATACGCAGTATTTT. This codes for CASSSGQGLSDTQYF. The chain recombines TRBV7-9 with TRBJ2-3; 10 nucleotides line up with TRBD1. This CDR3 spans 15 amino acids. CDR1 and CDR2 from the germline V gene are SEHNR and FQNEAQ (reference sequence). Trimming cost V 4 bases and J 4 bases; bases outside gene matches: 5.

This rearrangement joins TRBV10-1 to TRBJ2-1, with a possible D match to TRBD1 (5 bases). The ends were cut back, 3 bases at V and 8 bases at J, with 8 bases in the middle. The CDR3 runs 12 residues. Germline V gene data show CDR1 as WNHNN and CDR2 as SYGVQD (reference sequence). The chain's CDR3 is CASSDRADEQFF. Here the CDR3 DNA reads TGCGCCAGCAGTGACAGGGCGGATGAGCAGTTCTTC.

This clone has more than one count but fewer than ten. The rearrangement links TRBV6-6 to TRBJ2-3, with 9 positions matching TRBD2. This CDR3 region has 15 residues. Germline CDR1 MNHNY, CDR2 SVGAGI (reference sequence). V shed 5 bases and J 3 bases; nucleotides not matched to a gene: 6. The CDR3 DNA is TGTGCCAGCAGTGGTAGCGGGAGTGAAACAGATACGCAGTATTTT. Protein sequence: CASSGSGSETDTQYF.

For the CDR3, the DNA is TGCGCCAGCAGCCGCGAGGCTTTGGCAGATACGCAGTATTTT. Translated: CASSREALADTQYF. The gene calls are TRBV4-1 and TRBJ2-3; D is unclear. The CDR3 totals 14 residues. From germline, CDR1 is MGHRA and CDR2 YSYEKL. V lost 4 bases and J lost 4, with 12 bases in between.